The 26 T cell receptor beta chains listed next were all sequenced from one sample in a study of blood T cell repertoires in COVID-19. The table came from immunoSEQ multiplex PCR; TCRdb's copy has only in-frame clones and leaves some out. The table records some 83,000 clones, over 75% of them present only once. The sequenced sample consisted of peripheral blood. These TCRs come from a man aged 50 to 60 with acute or convalescent COVID-19.

The chain links TRBV19 to TRBJ1-1; the D is unclear. This CDR3 has 15 amino acids. V was cut by 11 bases and J by 5 bases, with 24 bases left in between. Germline V gene data show CDR1 as LNHDA and CDR2 as SQIVND (reference sequence). In DNA form, the CDR3 reads TGTGCCTCGAGGCCCCCTAGGCTGGGTCTGACTGAAGCTTTCTTT. It encodes CASRPPRLGLTEAFF.

The chain employs TRBV29-1 and TRBJ1-5; TRBD1 might be the D (5 bases). The ends were cut back, 5 bases at V and 4 bases at J, with 18 bases in the middle. Germline V gene data show CDR1 as SQVTM and CDR2 as ANQGSEA. The CDR3 is made up of 15 amino acids. CDR3: CSVTLGASINQPQHF. For the CDR3, the DNA is TGCAGCGTTACGTTAGGGGCCTCGATTAATCAGCCCCAGCATTTT.

The chain uses TRBV2 and TRBJ2-5; D is possibly TRBD2 (5 bases). Germline CDR1 SNHLY, CDR2 FYNNEI. The CDR3 covers 14 residues. V was shortened by 7 bases and J by 5 bases, with 17 bases between the two germline ends. In nucleotides, the CDR3 is TGTGCCAGCACCCAAAGGCTAGCCGGGGAGACCCAGTACTTC. As protein: CASTQRLAGETQYF.

The rearrangement links TRBV4-1 to TRBJ2-3, with a possible D match to TRBD1 (5 bases). V shed 0 bases and J shed 7 bases, with 20 bases lying between them. Germline CDR1 and CDR2: MGHRA and YSYEKL. The CDR3 loop spans 17 amino acids. CDR3 DNA sequence: TGCGCCAGCAGCCAAGATCCGGACCAGGGTTTTCAGTATACGCAGTATTTT. This translates into CASSQDPDQGFQYTQYF.

Comments on this clone: Other DNA sequences within the sample encode an identical CDR3. This chain connects TRBV5-1 to TRBJ1-5; TRBD1 aligns across 8 bases. CDR3 length: 14 amino acids. Unmatched junction bases numbered 3, after V lost 5 bases and J lost 2 bases. Germline loops: CDR1 SGHRS, CDR2 YFSETQ. CDR3 residues: CASSPTGGNQPQHF. In nucleotides, the CDR3 is TGCGCCAGCAGTCCGACAGGGGGCAATCAGCCCCAGCATTTT.

The chain recombines TRBV7-9 with TRBJ1-1, with D possibly being TRBD1 (6 bases). This CDR3 is built from 14 residues. Germline V gene sequence: CDR1 SEHNR, CDR2 FQNEAQ (reference sequence). The V and J ends lost 2 bases and 8 bases respectively, with 15 bases between them. The CDR3 region is CASSLSIGGNEAFF. CDR3 nucleotide sequence: TGTGCCAGCAGCTTATCAATAGGGGGTAACGAAGCTTTCTTT. The full variable domain, with the rest looked up from reference TRBV7-9 and TRBJ1-1, is DTGVSQNPRHKITKRGQNVTFRCDPISEHNRLYWYRQTLGQGPEFLTYFQNEAQLEKSRLLSDRFSAERPKGSFSTLEIQRTEQGDSAMYLCASSLSIGGNEAFFGQGTRLTVV.

This clone was picked up one time. The CDR3 protein is CASSGTTTGNTIYF. The CDR3 nucleotides are TGTGCCAGCAGTGGGACAACTACTGGAAACACCATATATTTT. This chain joins TRBV6-2 or TRBV6-3 and TRBJ1-3, with D maybe TRBD1 (6 bases). This CDR3 region has 14 residues. The germline CDR1 and CDR2 sequences are MNHEY and SVGEGT. V was shortened by 5 bases and J by 2 bases, with 10 bases between the two germline ends.

This clone appeared once. The J gene is TRBJ2-3, the V gene TRBV14, with D unclear. The CDR3 is 14 residues long. The V gene lost 0 bases and the J gene lost 1 base, with 5 bases spanning the gap. Per germline, CDR1 SGHDN and CDR2 FVKESK. This chain's CDR3 is CASSQDPGTDTQYF. For the CDR3, the DNA is TGTGCCAGCAGCCAAGACCCGGGCACAGATACGCAGTATTTT.

The chain joins TRBV30 to TRBJ1-5, with D possibly being TRBD1 (6 bases). The CDR3 is made up of 14 amino acids. From germline, CDR1 is GTSNPN and CDR2 SVGIG (reference sequence). Trimming took 0 bases from V and 5 from J, leaving 11 bases between them. The CDR3 spells CAWSVGGLHQPQHF. Written as DNA, the CDR3 is TGTGCCTGGAGTGTTGGGGGCCTGCATCAGCCCCAGCATTTT.

J is TRBJ1-1 and V is TRBV4-3; D call uncertain. Trimming took 0 bases from V and 0 from J, leaving 5 bases between them. This CDR3 is built from 14 residues. The germline CDR1 and CDR2 sequences are LGHNA and YSLEER. The CDR3 coding sequence is TGCGCCAGCAGCCAAGAGCACATGAACACTGAAGCTTTCTTT. Residues: CASSQEHMNTEAFF.

This CDR3 is CASSFRGPNEKLFF. CDR3 nucleotides: TGTGCCAGCAGCTTCAGGGGTCCTAATGAAAAACTGTTTTTT. The chain joins TRBV5-6 to TRBJ1-4, with D possibly matching TRBD1 (6 bases). This CDR3 has 14 residues. CDR1 is SGHDT, CDR2 YYEEEE, per germline. Trimming took 2 bases from V and 3 from J, leaving 8 bases between them.

This chain links TRBV6-5 with TRBJ2-7; maybe TRBD1 (6 bases). The CDR3 extends over 15 amino acids. The V gene lost 1 base and the J gene lost 2 bases, with 12 bases spanning the gap. Per the germline V gene, CDR1 is MNHEY and CDR2 is SVGAGI. CDR3 protein: CASSYLARGPYEQYF. The CDR3, as DNA: TGTGCCAGCAGTTACTTGGCCAGGGGACCCTACGAGCAGTACTTC.

The rearrangement links TRBV5-1 to TRBJ1-6; 9 bases fit TRBD1. This CDR3 comprises 14 residues. The ends lost 3 bases at V and 11 bases at J; junction bases unmatched: 6. Per germline, CDR1 SGHRS and CDR2 YFSETQ. The CDR3 region is CASSSDRGRTPLHF. DNA for the CDR3: TGCGCCAGCAGCTCGGACAGGGGTAGGACACCCCTCCACTTT.

This clone was recorded only once. The V and J genes are TRBV7-2 and TRBJ1-4; weak D call: TRBD1 (5 bases). Between the trimmed V and J ends, which lost 5 bases and 8 bases, there was a span of 15 bases. The CDR3 is 14 residues long. Germline V CDR1 and CDR2: SGHTA, FQGNSA. CDR3 bases: TGTGCCAGCAGCAAAAGCAGGAGGGACGAAAAACTGTTTTTT. Residues: CASSKSRRDEKLFF. Filled out from reference TRBV7-2 and TRBJ1-4, the complete variable domain reads GAGVSQSPSNKVTEKGKDVELRCDPISGHTALYWYRQSLGQGLEFLIYFQGNSAPDKSGLPSDRFSAERTGGSVSTLTIQRTQQEDSAVYLCASSKSRRDEKLFFGSGTQLSVL.

The V call is TRBV7-9, the J call TRBJ2-7; a weak D match, TRBD1 (5 bases). Deletions cut 0 bases from V and 5 bases from J, with 11 bases between. The CDR3 spans 14 residues. In germline, CDR1 is SEHNR, CDR2 FQNEAQ (reference sequence). CDR3: CASSLAFRANEQYF. CDR3 DNA: TGTGCCAGCAGCTTAGCGTTCAGGGCGAACGAGCAGTACTTC.

The chain carries TRBV4-3 and TRBJ2-7; 7 nucleotides line up with TRBD1. This CDR3 is built from 16 residues. The junction had 6 bases not matched to a gene; V was cut back by 1 base and J by 0 bases. Per the germline V gene, CDR1 is LGHNA and CDR2 is YSLEER. DNA of the CDR3: TGCGCCAGCAGCCAAGCCGACAGGGCGAGCTCCTACGAGCAGTACTTC. It is translated as CASSQADRASSYEQYF.

The V and J genes are TRBV6-5 and TRBJ2-7; possible D gene TRBD1, 6 bases. In germline, CDR1 is MNHEY, CDR2 SVGAGI. The CDR3 covers 14 residues. V lost 6 bases, J lost 3 bases, and 15 bases lay in between. CDR3 DNA sequence: TGTGCCAGCAGCTACCGGGACAAGAACTACGAGCAGTACTTC. Translated: CASSYRDKNYEQYF.

The rearrangement uses TRBV6-2 or TRBV6-3 and TRBJ1-1, with D possibly TRBD1 on 6 matching bases. Germline V gene sequence: CDR1 MNHEY, CDR2 SVGEGT. This CDR3 region has 14 residues. Trimming removed 5 bases at V and 1 base at J, with 11 bases between. The CDR3 DNA reads TGTGCCAGCAGTGACGACAGGAAGAACACTGAAGCTTTCTTT. Amino acids: CASSDDRKNTEAFF.

There are a few counts of this clone. The J gene is TRBJ1-1, the V gene TRBV7-8; no definite D call. Germline V lookup: CDR1 SGHVS, CDR2 FQNEAQ. The CDR3 loop spans 13 amino acids. V was clipped by 6 bases and J by 5 bases, with 13 bases between them. CDR3 sequence: CASRLGRVTEAFF. CDR3 bases: TGTGCCAGCAGACTAGGGCGGGTTACTGAAGCTTTCTTT.

This chain uses TRBV5-1 with TRBJ2-2; TRBD1 matches 7 bases. The V gene's germline CDR1 is SGHRS and CDR2 YFSETQ. The CDR3 spans 13 residues. V lost 0 bases to trimming and J lost 7 bases; unmatched junction nucleotides: 0. DNA of the CDR3: TGCGCCAGCAGCTTGGGACAGGGCGGGGAGCTGTTTTTT. It encodes CASSLGQGGELFF.

The rearrangement links TRBV4-3 to TRBJ2-5, with 8 bases that match TRBD2. This CDR3 region has 17 residues. Per the germline V gene, CDR1 is LGHNA and CDR2 is YSLEER. Trimming took 0 bases from V and 0 from J; bases not matched to a gene: 6. The CDR3 spells CASSQDRSGGYQETQYF. Written as DNA, the CDR3 is TGCGCCAGCAGCCAAGATAGGAGCGGGGGTTACCAAGAGACCCAGTACTTC.

The chain uses TRBV10-1 and TRBJ2-7; D call uncertain. The CDR3 spans 14 residues. Trimming took off 0 bases at V and 6 bases at J, with 12 bases between the two ends. Germline V CDR1 and CDR2: WNHNN, SYGVQD (reference sequence). The CDR3 DNA reads TGCGCCAGCAGTGAGTCGCGCTATGCTGGCGAGCAGTACTTC. This gives the protein CASSESRYAGEQYF.

The rearrangement uses TRBV4-2 and TRBJ1-5; the D is unclear. Germline lookup yields CDR1 LGHNA and CDR2 YNFKEQ. This CDR3 is built from 14 residues. Trimming shortened V by 1 base and J by 0 bases, and 4 bases separated the two germline ends. CDR3 DNA sequence: TGTGCCAGCAGCCAAGGTTATAGCAATCAGCCCCAGCATTTT. It yields the protein CASSQGYSNQPQHF.

The chain couples TRBV7-9 to TRBJ1-5, with TRBD1 identical over 7 bases. Unmatched junction bases numbered 6, after V lost 5 bases and J lost 2 bases. CDR3 length: 15 residues. Looked up from germline, CDR1 is SEHNR and CDR2 is FQNEAQ (reference sequence). CDR3: CASSPGQIGNQPQHF. Written as DNA, the CDR3 is TGTGCCAGCAGCCCGGGACAGATAGGCAATCAGCCCCAGCATTTT.

This clone appeared a few times. The V gene is TRBV7-3, the J gene TRBJ2-1; perhaps TRBD2 as D (5 bases). The germline V and J ends were trimmed by 4 bases and 6 bases, with 13 bases remaining between them. CDR1 and CDR2 from the germline V gene are SGHTA and FQGTGA. The CDR3 runs 14 residues. CDR3 DNA: TGTGCCAGCAGCTATATAGGACTCACCAATGAGCAGTTCTTC. Translation gives CASSYIGLTNEQFF. Variable domain in full (rest from reference TRBV7-3 and TRBJ2-1): GAGVSQTPSNKVTEKGKYVELRCDPISGHTALYWYRQSLGQGPEFLIYFQGTGAADDSGLPNDRFFAVRPEGSVSTLKIQRTERGDSAVYLCASSYIGLTNEQFFGPGTRLTVL.

V and J are TRBV5-8 and TRBJ1-5, with 9 bases that match TRBD1. The CDR3 has 14 residues. Per germline, CDR1 SGHTS and CDR2 YDEGEE. The V and J ends lost 4 bases and 5 bases, in that order; junction bases with no gene match: 4. The DNA for the CDR3 is TGTGCCAGCAGCGGGACAGGGTGGGATCAGCCCCAGCATTTT. It is translated as CASSGTGWDQPQHF. Supplemented by reference TRBV5-8 and TRBJ1-5, the full variable domain reads EAGVTQSPTHLIKTRGQQATLRCSPISGHTSVYWYQQALGLGLQFLLWYDEGEERNRGNFPPRFSGRQFPNYSSELNVNALELEDSALYLCASSGTGWDQPQHFGDGTRLSIL.